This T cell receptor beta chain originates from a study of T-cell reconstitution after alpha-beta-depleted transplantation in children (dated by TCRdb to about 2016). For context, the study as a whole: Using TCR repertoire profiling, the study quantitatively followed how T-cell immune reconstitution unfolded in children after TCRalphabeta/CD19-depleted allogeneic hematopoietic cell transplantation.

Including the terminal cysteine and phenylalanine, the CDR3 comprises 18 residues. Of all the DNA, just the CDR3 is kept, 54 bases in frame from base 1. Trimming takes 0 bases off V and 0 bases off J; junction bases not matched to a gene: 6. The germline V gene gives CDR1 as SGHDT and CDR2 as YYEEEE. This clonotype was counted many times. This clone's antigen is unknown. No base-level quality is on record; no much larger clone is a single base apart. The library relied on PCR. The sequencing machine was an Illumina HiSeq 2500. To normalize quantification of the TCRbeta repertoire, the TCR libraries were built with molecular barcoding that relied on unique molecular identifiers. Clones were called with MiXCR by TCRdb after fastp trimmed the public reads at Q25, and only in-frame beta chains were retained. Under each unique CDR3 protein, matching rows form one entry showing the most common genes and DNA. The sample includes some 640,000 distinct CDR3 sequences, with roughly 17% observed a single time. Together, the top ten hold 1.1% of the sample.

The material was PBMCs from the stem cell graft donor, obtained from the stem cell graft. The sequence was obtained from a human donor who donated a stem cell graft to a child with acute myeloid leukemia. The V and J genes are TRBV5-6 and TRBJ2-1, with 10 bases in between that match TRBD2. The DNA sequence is TGTGCCAGCAGCTTGGCTGTACTAGCGGGGAGCTCCTACAATGAGCAGTTCTTC. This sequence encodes CASSLAVLAGSSYNEQFF.